This T cell receptor beta chain was observed in a study of CD8 T cells in ankylosing spondylitis. As concerns this clonotype: What it binds is unknown.

MiXCR, run by TCRdb on the 5' RACE reads, gives a single entry per CDR3 protein. The sample contains 390,000 or so distinct CDR3 sequences, approximately 20% of which appear only once. Broader study findings: Seven or eight highly homologous variants formed a TCR beta motif that appeared characteristic of ankylosing spondylitis blood.

Deletions cut 0 bases from V and 5 bases from J, with 10 bases between. Germline V lookup: CDR1 SGHTA, CDR2 FQGTGA. The CDR3 sequence is 14 residues long. This chain connects TRBV7-3 to TRBJ1-2, with TRBD1 as a possible D gene (5 bases). The receptor was isolated from a male donor with ankylosing spondylitis. Sequencing was performed on blood, either unsorted or a sorted T cell fraction (not recorded which). CDR3: CASSLTPGSYGYTF. The CDR3 region has the DNA TGTGCCAGCAGCTTAACCCCAGGGAGTTATGGCTACACCTTC. Full variable domain (remainder filled in from reference TRBV7-3 and TRBJ1-2): GAGVSQTPSNKVTEKGKYVELRCDPISGHTALYWYRQSLGQGPEFLIYFQGTGAADDSGLPNDRFFAVRPEGSVSTLKIQRTERGDSAVYLCASSLTPGSYGYTFGSGTRLTVV.